The 14 T cell receptor beta chains below were found in one sample sequenced in a study of cytomegalovirus exposure and HLA in healthy donors. The PCR used 60 Vbeta and 13 Jbeta primers. Assay used: immunoSEQ multiplex PCR; TCRdb lists only in-frame clones, some missing. The top ten clones hold approximately 5% of a sample with around 130,000 clones, about 8.5% of them seen once. Sequencing was carried out using PBMCs. These receptor sequences come from a man aged 40-50 years in good health and CMV-seronegative.

This clone was recorded at least ten times. At the DNA level, this CDR3 is encoded by other sequences in the same sample as well. This sequence joins TRBV7-9 and TRBJ1-1, with D unresolved. Germline V gene data show CDR1 as SEHNR and CDR2 as FQNEAQ (reference sequence). The ends were cut back, 4 bases at V and 3 bases at J, with 3 bases in the middle. The CDR3 contains 11 residues. The CDR3 reads CASSSDTEAFF. In DNA form, the CDR3 reads TGTGCCAGCAGCTCTGACACTGAAGCTTTCTTT. Full variable domain (missing parts from reference TRBV7-9 and TRBJ1-1): DTGVSQNPRHKITKRGQNVTFRCDPISEHNRLYWYRQTLGQGPEFLTYFQNEAQLEKSRLLSDRFSAERPKGSFSTLEIQRTEQGDSAMYLCASSSDTEAFFGQGTRLTVV.

This clone was detected only a few times. The rearrangement uses TRBV5-1 and TRBJ1-1, with TRBD1 matching over 10 bases. The CDR3 has 14 amino acids. CDR1 SGHRS and CDR2 YFSETQ come from the germline V gene. V dropped 1 base and J dropped 6; count of bases not matched to a gene: 3. CDR3 sequence reads: CASSLSGQGAEAFF. In DNA form, the CDR3 reads TGCGCCAGCAGCTTGAGCGGACAGGGGGCTGAAGCTTTCTTT.

This clone was observed many times. This chain joins TRBV7-3 and TRBJ2-3, with TRBD2 matching 9 bases. This CDR3 has 15 residues. Germline V gives CDR1 SGHTA, CDR2 FQGTGA. Trimming at V came to 4 bases and at J to 6 bases, leaving 8 bases not matched to a gene. CDR3 sequence (DNA): TGTGCCAGCAGCTCCGGAGCGGGGGGCGGGGATACGCAGTATTTT. Translating gives CASSSGAGGGDTQYF.

This clone has just a few counts. The chain employs TRBV5-1 and TRBJ2-5; a possible D gene is TRBD2 (6 bases). V lost 2 bases and J lost 7, with 15 bases in between. This CDR3 is 14 amino acids long. Germline CDR1 is SGHRS and CDR2 is YFSETQ. The CDR3, as DNA: TGCGCCAGCAGCTTAGGAGGGTCGCGTGGGACCCAGTACTTC. Its translation: CASSLGGSRGTQYF.

V and J are TRBV28 and TRBJ1-5; 9 nucleotides match TRBD1. This CDR3 has 14 amino acids. J gave up 4 bases and V 7 bases, and 5 bases lay outside the gene matches. From germline, CDR1 is MDHEN and CDR2 SYDVKM. The CDR3 protein is CASTLGQGNQPQHF. The CDR3 coding sequence is TGTGCCAGCACCCTAGGACAGGGGAATCAGCCCCAGCATTTT.

This clone has more than one count but fewer than ten. The chain employs TRBV5-1 and TRBJ1-1, with TRBD1 matching 7 bases. After removal of 5 bases from V and 6 bases from J, the junction contained 10 bases not matched to a gene. The germline gives CDR1 SGHRS, CDR2 YFSETQ. The CDR3 spans 14 residues. CDR3 nucleotide sequence: TGCGCCAGCAGACCTACGACAGGGTCACCTGAAGCTTTCTTT. Translation gives CASRPTTGSPEAFF.

This clone has more than one count but fewer than ten. CDR3 residues: CASSWGGVKYF. In DNA, the CDR3 is TGTGCCAGCAGCTGGGGGGGGGTGAAGTACTTC. The chain couples TRBV5-4 to TRBJ2-7, with 7 positions matching TRBD2. V trimming: 3 bases; J trimming: 11 bases; junction bases outside the gene matches: 5. The CDR3 runs to 11 residues. The germline gives CDR1 SGHNT, CDR2 YYREEE (reference sequence).

The J gene is TRBJ1-5, the V gene TRBV6-5; D may be TRBD1 (6 bases). The CDR3 covers 13 residues. The V and J ends lost 10 bases and 0 bases respectively, with 10 bases between them. Germline V gene lookup returns CDR1 MNHEY and CDR2 SVGAGI. The DNA of the CDR3 is TGTGCCAATGGACAGTATAGCAATCAGCCCCAGCATTTT. It translates to CANGQYSNQPQHF.

There are a few counts of this clone. The J gene is TRBJ2-3, the V gene TRBV7-2; D is unresolved. The CDR3 is 14 residues long. The germline V gene encodes CDR1 SGHTA and CDR2 FQGNSA. Trimming cost V 3 bases and J 7 bases, with 14 bases left between them. CDR3 residues: CASSFSLRENTQYF. CDR3 in DNA: TGTGCCAGCAGCTTCTCTTTGCGTGAGAATACGCAGTATTTT.

There are a few counts of this clone. The J gene is TRBJ2-5, the V gene TRBV9; 7 bases fit TRBD2. Germline CDR1 reads SGDLS; CDR2 reads YYNGEE. Losses at the gene ends were 4 bases for V and 5 bases for J; bases not matched to a gene: 8. This CDR3 has 14 amino acids. The CDR3 here is CASSLDGGRETQYF. CDR3 in DNA: TGTGCCAGCAGCCTGGACGGGGGGAGGGAGACCCAGTACTTC.

This clone was counted between two and nine times. CDR3 sequence: CASSLDQAYEQYF. DNA for the CDR3: TGCGCCAGCAGCTTGGATCAGGCCTACGAGCAGTACTTC. This chain links TRBV5-1 with TRBJ2-7; no reliable D call. Germline V gene lookup returns CDR1 SGHRS and CDR2 YFSETQ. There are 13 residues in the CDR3. Trimming shortened V by 0 bases and J by 2 bases, and 6 bases separated the two germline ends. Filled out from reference TRBV5-1 and TRBJ2-7, the complete variable domain reads KAGVTQTPRYLIKTRGQQVTLSCSPISGHRSVSWYQQTPGQGLQFLFEYFSETQRNKGNFPGRFSGRQFSNSRSEMNVSTLELGDSALYLCASSLDQAYEQYFGPGTRLTVT.

This clone was observed a few times. The rearrangement links TRBV6-5 to TRBJ2-6; no clear D gene. Germline V CDR1 and CDR2: MNHEY, SVGAGI. V was cut by 8 bases and J by 0 bases, with 8 bases left in between. This CDR3 is built from 14 residues. In DNA form, the CDR3 reads TGTGCCAGCCAACGCGGCTCTGGGGCCAACGTCCTGACTTTC. Protein: CASQRGSGANVLTF.

This clone was seen a few times. The rearrangement uses TRBV7-2 and TRBJ2-5; maybe TRBD2 (7 bases). CDR1 is SGHTA, CDR2 FQGNSA, per germline. The CDR3 runs to 15 residues. The V and J ends lost 0 bases and 5 bases respectively, with 13 bases between them. CDR3 in DNA: TGTGCCAGCAGCTTAGCGGGGGGGCCGTGGGAGACCCAGTACTTC. This sequence encodes CASSLAGGPWETQYF.

This clone was seen only a few times. Only one base separates this from a far larger clonotype, so it likely reflects a read error. Here the CDR3 omits its conserved ending phenylalanine or tryptophan, so a read error is the likely source. Here the CDR3 DNA reads TGTGCCAGCAGCTTTGGGCAGGGGGCTTTCTTG. Its protein product is CASSFGQGAFL. V and J are TRBV5-6 and TRBJ1-1; D is possibly TRBD1 (6 bases). The CDR3 has 11 residues. Trimming took off 2 bases at V and 11 bases at J, with 10 bases between the two ends. The germline gives CDR1 SGHDT, CDR2 YYEEEE.